This is a list of T cell receptor beta chains from one sample in a study of CD8+CD57+ T cells in acquired aplastic anemia. Via MiXCR, TCRdb re-called the reads, giving one row per CDR3 protein. Of roughly 160,000 distinct CDR3 sequences listed, about two thirds are singletons. Sequenced material: sorted CD4+, CD8+, or CD8+CD57+ T cells (not recorded which) from PBMCs. The receptors were gathered from a human donor with aplastic anemia. CDR3s include the opening cysteine and the closing phenylalanine or tryptophan. A D gene is named only where the DNA matches it firmly. Clone sizes are given selectively: once, few, many, or a class where the clone is expanded.

CASSVARTTNTGELFF TGTGCCAGCAGCGTAGCCCGAACAACGAACACCGGGGAGCTGTTTTTT TRBV9 - - TRBJ2-2
CATSDFAFSYGYTF TGTGCCACCAGTGATTTCGCCTTTTCCTATGGCTACACCTTC TRBV24-1 - - TRBJ1-2
CASSIQGDNTEAFF TGCGCCAGCAGCATACAGGGGGATAACACTGAAGCTTTCTTT TRBV5-1 TRBD1 - TRBJ1-1
CASKPGGSSYEQYF TGTGCCAGCAAGCCGGGAGGCAGCTCCTACGAGCAGTACTTC TRBV7-3 TRBD2 - TRBJ2-7
CASSDNPERGIMNTEAFF TGTGCCAGCAGCGACAACCCAGAAAGGGGGATAATGAACACTGAAGCTTTCTTT TRBV9 - - TRBJ1-1
CSVEEGQRPGNTF TGCAGCGTTGAAGAGGGACAGCGCCCCGGGAACACCTTC TRBV29-1 TRBD1 - TRBJ1-2
CASNSEYSNQPQHF TGTGCCTCAAACTCTGAATATAGCAATCAGCCCCAGCATTTT TRBV2 - - TRBJ1-5
CSAIGQFSYEQYF TGCAGTGCTATAGGCCAGTTTTCCTACGAGCAGTACTTC TRBV20-1 - few TRBJ2-7
CASSAISTGELFF TGTGCCAGCAGCGCAATATCCACCGGGGAGCTGTTTTTT TRBV7-3 - - TRBJ2-2
CASSPQGANTEAFF TGTGCCAGCAGTCCCCAGGGGGCGAACACTGAAGCTTTCTTT TRBV6-5 TRBD1 - TRBJ1-1
CATSAGTGALNQPQHF TGTGCCACCAGTGCCGGGACAGGGGCCCTCAATCAGCCCCAGCATTTT TRBV24-1 TRBD1 once TRBJ1-5
CASSIRWTRDRENTEAFF TGTGCCAGTAGTATTCGTTGGACCCGGGACAGGGAGAACACTGAAGCTTTCTTT TRBV19 TRBD1 few TRBJ1-1
CATSDYRANYGYTF TGTGCCACCAGTGATTATCGAGCCAACTATGGCTACACCTTC TRBV24-1 - - TRBJ1-2
CASSLNRKYEQYF TGTGCCAGCAGCTTGAACCGAAAATACGAGCAGTACTTC TRBV7-2 - once TRBJ2-7
CASSLGSGPPGTEAFF TGCGCCAGCAGCTTGGGCTCAGGGCCCCCCGGGACTGAAGCTTTCTTT TRBV5-1 - - TRBJ1-1
CASSEAGTGRGVSFF TGTGCCAGCAGTGAAGCCGGGACAGGGAGGGGGGTGTCATTCTTT TRBV2 TRBD1 few TRBJ1-1
CATSGLTGHRETQYF TGTGCCACCAGCGGATTGACAGGGCACCGTGAGACCCAGTACTTC TRBV15 TRBD1 once TRBJ2-5
CASSEWGEMGNEQFF TGTGCCAGCAGTGAATGGGGGGAGATGGGGAATGAGCAGTTCTTC TRBV25-1 - few TRBJ2-1
CSVERTEGTNYGYTF TGCAGCGTTGAAAGAACGGAAGGTACTAACTATGGCTACACCTTC TRBV29-1 - - TRBJ1-2
CASSSPDGTGFYEQYF TGTGCCAGCAGCTCACCGGACGGGACAGGGTTCTACGAGCAGTACTTC TRBV7-6 TRBD1 - TRBJ2-7
CASSHLGLQNYEQYF TGTGCCAGCAGTCACCTGGGACTGCAGAACTACGAGCAGTACTTC TRBV6-2/TRBV6-3 - - TRBJ2-7
CASSSSGVGELFF TGTGCCAGCAGCTCCTCAGGGGTCGGGGAGCTGTTTTTT TRBV7-6 - - TRBJ2-2
CASGVVTTDTGELFF TGTGCCAGCGGGGTTGTGACTACCGACACCGGGGAGCTGTTTTTT TRBV12-3/TRBV12-4 - - TRBJ2-2
CASSSGTMPYSNQPQHF TGTGCCAGCAGCTCCGGCACCATGCCATATAGCAATCAGCCCCAGCATTTT TRBV7-2 - once TRBJ1-5
CASSPRVSGPQHF TGTGCCAGCAGCCCCAGAGTCTCGGGGCCCCAGCATTTT TRBV14 - - TRBJ1-5
CASSIGQSRKQYF TGTGCCAGTAGTATTGGACAATCGAGAAAGCAGTACTTC TRBV19 - - TRBJ2-7
CASSILGRDTGGSTDTQYF TGTGCCAGTAGTATTCTGGGACGGGACACCGGGGGAAGCACAGATACGCAGTATTTT TRBV19 - - TRBJ2-3
CATSDKGSQPQHF TGTGCCACCAGTGATAAGGGCAGTCAGCCCCAGCATTTT TRBV24-1 - few TRBJ1-5
CAIKRGLGQETQYF TGTGCCATCAAAAGGGGCCTTGGGCAAGAGACCCAGTACTTC TRBV10-3 - - TRBJ2-5
CASETGVDYSYEQYF TGTGCCAGTGAGACAGGGGTGGACTACTCCTACGAGCAGTACTTC TRBV2 TRBD1 - TRBJ2-7
CASSPGTGFYGYTF TGCGCCAGCAGCCCGGGGACAGGGTTCTATGGCTACACCTTC TRBV5-1 TRBD1 - TRBJ1-2
CASSGQKNTEAFF TGTGCCAGCTCTGGGCAAAAGAACACTGAAGCTTTCTTT TRBV7-8 - few TRBJ1-1
CSAEDRGLLYEQYF TGCAGTGCAGAAGACAGGGGCCTCCTATACGAGCAGTACTTC TRBV20-1 TRBD1 - TRBJ2-7
CAISEGTGVSPLHF TGTGCCATCAGTGAAGGGACAGGGGTTTCACCCCTCCACTTT TRBV10-3 TRBD1 - TRBJ1-6
CASSLRAAVPTDTQYF TGTGCCAGCAGCTTACGGGCGGCGGTCCCCACAGATACGCAGTATTTT TRBV7-6 - - TRBJ2-3
CSAPRDTHYEQYF TGCAGTGCGCCCCGGGACACTCACTACGAGCAGTACTTC TRBV20-1 - - TRBJ2-7
CASSPDPGNEQYF TGTGCCAGCAGTCCGGACCCGGGGAATGAGCAGTACTTC TRBV25-1 - - TRBJ2-5
CSAVRTGGDEKLFF TGCAGTGCTGTTCGGACAGGGGGCGATGAAAAACTGTTTTTT TRBV20-1 TRBD1 - TRBJ1-4
CASSETTVGVRGYNEQFF TGTGCCAGCAGTGAAACGACAGTAGGGGTACGGGGGTACAATGAGCAGTTCTTC TRBV25-1 - few TRBJ2-1